This is a list of T cell receptor beta chains from one sample in a study of control samples from healthy donors and cancer patients. This table comes from immunoSEQ multiplex PCR, and its TCRdb copy is limited to in-frame clones, with some not included. The table shows around 140,000 clones, with nearly 90% occurring only once. The sequenced sample consisted of PBMCs. Receptor source: a man aged 45-65 years with head and neck cancer. CDR3s include the opening cysteine and the closing phenylalanine or tryptophan. The D gene is left open where the match is weak. Clone size is stated in some rows and not others, as once, few, many or a class when expanded.

CDR3: CASAGVRGNTIYF; DNA: TGTGCCAGCGCCGGGGTTCGGGGAAACACCATATATTTT; V: TRBV3-1/TRBV3-2; size: -; D: -; J: TRBJ1-3
CDR3: CASSPSALEGQFF; DNA: TGTGCCAGCAGCCCTAGCGCCTTGGAGGGGCAGTTCTTC; V: TRBV7-9; size: -; D: -; J: TRBJ2-1
CDR3: CASRSAAGSSYNEQFF; DNA: TGCGCCAGCAGGTCTGCGGCAGGGAGCTCCTACAATGAGCAGTTCTTC; V: TRBV10-2; size: -; D: -; J: TRBJ2-1
CDR3: CASRRTQNSNEKLFF; DNA: TGTGCCAGCAGGAGAACACAGAACTCTAATGAAAAACTGTTTTTT; V: TRBV6-5; size: once; D: -; J: TRBJ1-4
CDR3: CASTVTLAGVYEQYF; DNA: TGTGCCAGCACAGTTACGCTAGCGGGAGTGTACGAGCAGTACTTC; V: TRBV28; size: -; D: TRBD2; J: TRBJ2-7
CDR3: CSVEIPQPSSYEQYF; DNA: TGCAGCGTTGAGATCCCACAGCCCAGCTCCTACGAGCAGTACTTC; V: TRBV29-1; size: -; D: -; J: TRBJ2-7
CDR3: CASSEALGDNYGYTF; DNA: TGTGCCAGCAGTGAAGCTCTGGGGGATAACTATGGCTACACCTTC; V: TRBV6-1; size: once; D: -; J: TRBJ1-2
CDR3: CASSQDYLRGSNIQYF; DNA: TGTGCCAGCAGCCAAGACTACCTGCGGGGGTCGAACATTCAGTACTTC; V: TRBV4-2; size: -; D: TRBD2; J: TRBJ2-4
CDR3: CASSFTGGTEAFF; DNA: TGTGCCAGCAGCTTTACAGGGGGTACTGAAGCTTTCTTT; V: TRBV5-4; size: -; D: TRBD1; J: TRBJ1-1
CDR3: CASSLSLGTSELNEQFF; DNA: TGTGCCAGCAGTTTATCACTCGGGACTAGTGAGCTGAATGAGCAGTTCTTC; V: TRBV27; size: -; D: TRBD2; J: TRBJ2-1
CDR3: CASSSLGQGGEQYF; DNA: TGTGCCAGCAGCTCTCTGGGACAGGGCGGAGAGCAGTACTTC; V: TRBV7-9; size: -; D: TRBD1; J: TRBJ2-7
CDR3: CASTGTPWGTEAFF; DNA: TGTGCCAGCACCGGAACGCCCTGGGGCACTGAAGCTTTCTTT; V: TRBV9; size: -; D: -; J: TRBJ1-1
CDR3: CSASPRRDRSNEKLFF; DNA: TGCAGTGCTAGTCCCCGCCGGGACAGAAGTAATGAAAAACTGTTTTTT; V: TRBV20-1; size: -; D: TRBD1; J: TRBJ1-4
CDR3: CASSRPRGPTNEQFF; DNA: TGTGCCAGCAGTCGACCCAGGGGACCTACCAATGAGCAGTTCTTC; V: TRBV14; size: -; D: -; J: TRBJ2-1
CDR3: CASSRRSQETQYF; DNA: TGTGCCAGCAGCCGGAGGTCCCAAGAGACCCAGTACTTC; V: TRBV7-9; size: -; D: -; J: TRBJ2-5
CDR3: CASSLVLTGTYEQYF; DNA: TGTGCCAGCAGCTTGGTTCTTACAGGGACCTACGAGCAGTACTTC; V: TRBV5-8; size: -; D: -; J: TRBJ2-7
CDR3: CASSSTEGTRGAYEQYF; DNA: TGTGCCAGCAGCTCAACTGAGGGTACCAGGGGTGCCTACGAGCAGTACTTC; V: TRBV11-2; size: -; D: -; J: TRBJ2-7
CDR3: CASSYGTGANVLTF; DNA: TGTGCCAGCAGTTACGGCACTGGGGCCAACGTCCTGACTTTC; V: TRBV6-2/TRBV6-3; size: -; D: -; J: TRBJ2-6
CDR3: CASSSTTANTGELFF; DNA: TGTGCCAGCAGCTCGACGACAGCCAACACCGGGGAGCTGTTTTTT; V: TRBV7-9; size: -; D: -; J: TRBJ2-2
CDR3: CAISESQGNLTPLHF; DNA: TGTGCCATCAGTGAGTCCCAGGGCAATCTAACACCCCTCCACTTT; V: TRBV10-3; size: -; D: -; J: TRBJ1-6
CDR3: CASSLYIGELFF; DNA: TGTGCCAGCAGCTTATATATCGGGGAGCTGTTTTTT; V: TRBV7-2; size: -; D: -; J: TRBJ2-2
CDR3: CASSYRDSYGYTF; DNA: TGTGCCAGCAGCTACAGGGACTCCTATGGCTACACCTTC; V: TRBV3-1/TRBV3-2; size: -; D: -; J: TRBJ1-2
CDR3: CASSSLSGGPGELFF; DNA: TGTGCCAGCAGTTCGCTCTCCGGCGGCCCCGGGGAGCTGTTTTTT; V: TRBV27; size: once; D: -; J: TRBJ2-2